The clone carrying this T cell receptor (beta chain) was seen repeatedly, ten times or more. What it binds is unknown. It was with previously described methods and listed TCR primers that bulk TCR libraries were made. MiXCR, run by TCRdb on the PCR reads, gives a single entry per CDR3 protein. This sample has approximately 670,000 distinct CDR3 sequences, with 20% found just once. The CDR3 covers 15 residues. V was cut by 2 bases and J by 0 bases, with 11 bases left in between. Germline CDR1 and CDR2: MNHNS and SASEGT. This sample is drawn from a study of molecular identifiers for immune sequencing clone quantification. CD8+CD4-CCR7+CD45RA+ cells were sorted as naive CD8 T cells. The study's findings and limits: Effector cells kept over 99% of their molecules in clones above 20 RNA copies, while naive cells kept under 1% there.

The sample taken for sequencing was naive CD8+ T cells from blood, with Jurkat cell RNA spiked in. Subset defined: FACS-sorted CD8+CD4-CCR7+CD45RA+ naive T cells. The V call is TRBV6-1, the J call TRBJ2-7, with unresolved D. The receptor comes from a human donor in good health. Some libraries in this study had Jurkat cell RNA spiked in. CDR3 loop: CASSEWALYSYEQYF. CDR3 DNA: TGTGCCAGCAGTGAATGGGCACTATACTCCTACGAGCAGTACTTC.